These 17 T cell receptor beta chains originate from one sample sequenced in a study of blood T cell repertoires in COVID-19. Here immunoSEQ multiplex PCR was the method, and the copy in TCRdb shows in-frame clones only, minus some. The repertoire holds about 88,000 clones, with around nine tenths as singletons. The sequencing input was peripheral blood. Receptors originate from a man in his 60s with acute or convalescent COVID-19.

The chain employs TRBV2 and TRBJ2-7; TRBD1 might be the D (6 bases). The CDR3 length is 15 residues. V dropped 6 bases and J dropped 2 bases, with 17 bases sitting between them. Germline values: CDR1 SNHLY, CDR2 FYNNEI. CDR3 in DNA: TGTGCCAGCAGAGTAGGGGGTTCTTTTCCCTACGAGCAGTACTTC. It yields the protein CASRVGGSFPYEQYF.

V is TRBV27 and J is TRBJ2-7, with unresolved D. V was shortened by 10 bases and J by 6 bases, with 16 bases between the two germline ends. Germline V gives CDR1 MNHEY, CDR2 SMNVEV (reference sequence). There are 12 residues in the CDR3. The DNA of the CDR3 is TGTGCCACCGAAACTCCTGGTGGCGAGCAGTACTTC. It encodes CATETPGGEQYF.

This clone was seen just once. V gene TRBV2 combines with J gene TRBJ2-1; 10 bases line up with TRBD2. The CDR3 loop spans 15 amino acids. The germline V gene has CDR1 SNHLY and CDR2 FYNNEI. The junction had 1 base not matched to a gene; V was cut back by 0 bases and J by 5 bases. The CDR3 reads CASSEATSGNNEQFF. The CDR3 region has the DNA TGTGCCAGCAGTGAAGCTACTAGCGGGAACAATGAGCAGTTCTTC.

The rearrangement joins TRBV7-9 to TRBJ1-1, with D perhaps matching TRBD1 (6 bases). V lost 5 bases to trimming and J lost 5 bases, with 15 bases between them. Germline V gene data show CDR1 as SEHNR and CDR2 as FQNEAQ (reference sequence). This CDR3 comprises 14 residues. The CDR3 spells CASSPDVGATEAFF. The CDR3 DNA reads TGTGCCAGCAGCCCCGATGTGGGGGCAACTGAAGCTTTCTTT.

This chain connects TRBV7-9 to TRBJ2-3, with 8 bases that match TRBD1. The CDR3 covers 13 residues. The junction had 5 bases not matched to a gene; V was cut back by 5 bases and J by 7 bases. Germline CDR1 and CDR2: SEHNR and FQNEAQ (reference sequence). CDR3 coding DNA: TGTGCCAGCAGCCCTGGACAGGGACATACGCAGTATTTT. Its protein product is CASSPGQGHTQYF. Using reference TRBV7-9 and TRBJ2-3 for the parts outside the CDR3, the full variable domain is DTGVSQNPRHKITKRGQNVTFRCDPISEHNRLYWYRQTLGQGPEFLTYFQNEAQLEKSRLLSDRFSAERPKGSFSTLEIQRTEQGDSAMYLCASSPGQGHTQYFGPGTRLTVL.

The rearrangement links TRBV24-1 to TRBJ2-1; 9 nucleotides match TRBD1. Germline CDR1 KGHDR, CDR2 SFDVKD. The CDR3 has 16 amino acids. V shed 3 bases and J 4 bases; nucleotides not matched to a gene: 6. The CDR3 here is CATSDAGTGNYNEQFF. CDR3 in DNA: TGTGCCACCAGTGATGCCGGGACAGGGAATTACAATGAGCAGTTCTTC.

This chain joins TRBV6-2 or TRBV6-3 and TRBJ1-2; 10 bases are shared with TRBD1. This CDR3 region has 17 residues. V was clipped by 5 bases and J by 4 bases; unmatched bases: 13. Germline assignment: CDR1 MNHEY and CDR2 SVGEGT. The CDR3 region has the DNA TGTGCCAGCAGTCGGGACAGGGGAGTGGAAGCGACCTATGGCTACACCTTC. Protein sequence: CASSRDRGVEATYGYTF.

The CDR3: CASSQSRQAVETQYF. CDR3 DNA sequence: TGCGCCAGCAGCCAATCAAGACAGGCCGTGGAGACCCAGTACTTC. The chain couples TRBV4-3 to TRBJ2-5, with D perhaps matching TRBD1 (6 bases). Germline V CDR1 and CDR2: LGHNA, YSLEER. V was pared by 2 bases and J by 5 bases, with 15 bases between. This CDR3 comprises 15 residues.

This rearrangement joins TRBV5-4 to TRBJ1-2; TRBD1 matches 9 bases. The CDR3 is 15 residues long. V trimming: 2 bases; J trimming: 4 bases; junction bases outside the gene matches: 6. From germline, CDR1 is SGHNT and CDR2 YYREEE (reference sequence). CDR3: CASSFRDRVTYGYTF. The CDR3 nucleotides are TGTGCCAGCAGCTTCCGGGACAGGGTAACCTATGGCTACACCTTC.

The rearrangement links TRBV5-4 to TRBJ2-7; maybe TRBD2 (5 bases). This CDR3 comprises 13 residues. V dropped 2 bases and J dropped 4 bases, with 10 bases sitting between them. Germline loops: CDR1 SGHNT, CDR2 YYREEE (reference sequence). The CDR3 loop reads CASSFTSSYEQYF. The CDR3 coding sequence is TGTGCCAGCAGCTTTACTAGTTCTTACGAGCAGTACTTC.

As DNA, the CDR3 is TGTGCCAGCAGCTTTTTAGTAGCGGGCGTCTCAGATACGCAGTATTTT. It codes for CASSFLVAGVSDTQYF. This chain uses TRBV5-5 with TRBJ2-3; 7 bases map to TRBD2. Germline V gene lookup returns CDR1 SGHKS and CDR2 YYEKEE (reference sequence). V was clipped by 2 bases and J by 4 bases; unmatched bases: 10. CDR3 length: 16 residues.

The chain employs TRBV7-9 and TRBJ2-7; 9 bases are a match to TRBD1. Germline CDR1 SEHNR, CDR2 FQNEAQ (reference sequence). CDR3 length: 15 amino acids. The V segment lost 5 bases and the J segment 4 bases; nucleotides outside the gene matches: 9. The CDR3 DNA sequence: TGTGCCAGCAGCCCCCGGGGACAGGGACCTTACGAGCAGTACTTC. Its translation is CASSPRGQGPYEQYF.

CDR3 sequence reads: CASTKLGTDAYEQYF. The CDR3 bases are TGTGCCAGCACCAAACTCGGGACAGACGCCTACGAGCAGTACTTC. J is TRBJ2-7 and V is TRBV27; 7 nucleotides line up with TRBD1. Germline V CDR1 and CDR2: MNHEY, SMNVEV (reference sequence). This CDR3 spans 15 amino acids. V shed 7 bases, J shed 2 bases, and the junction held 11 bases outside the gene matches.

This clone has just one count. The CDR3 nucleotides read TGTGCCAGTACGGCTAGCGGGACCAACACCGGGGAGCTGTTTTTT. This codes for CASTASGTNTGELFF. V usage is TRBV19 and J usage is TRBJ2-2, with 9 bases identical to TRBD2. CDR1 and CDR2 from the germline V gene are LNHDA and SQIVND (reference sequence). This CDR3 spans 15 amino acids. V shed 7 bases and J 2 bases; nucleotides not matched to a gene: 5.

The rearrangement uses TRBV18 and TRBJ2-6; 8 bases line up with TRBD1. Germline CDR1 KGHSH, CDR2 LQKENI. V gave up 5 bases and J gave up 2 bases; unmatched junction bases: 2. This CDR3 is 15 amino acids long. For the CDR3, the DNA is TGTGCCAGCTCAGTGGACAGGGCTGGGGCCAACGTCCTGACTTTC. Translating gives CASSVDRAGANVLTF.

This clone was detected only once. The V and J genes are TRBV5-1 and TRBJ1-4; 7 positions agree with TRBD1. Trimming took 3 bases from V and 5 from J; bases not matched to a gene: 7. The CDR3 contains 15 residues. CDR1 is SGHRS and CDR2 is YFSETQ in the germline V gene. CDR3 nucleotides: TGCGCCAGCAGCTCCTCGACAGGGTCAAATGAAAAACTGTTTTTT. Its translation: CASSSSTGSNEKLFF. Looking up the rest from reference TRBV5-1 and TRBJ1-4 gives the full variable domain: KAGVTQTPRYLIKTRGQQVTLSCSPISGHRSVSWYQQTPGQGLQFLFEYFSETQRNKGNFPGRFSGRQFSNSRSEMNVSTLELGDSALYLCASSSSTGSNEKLFFGSGTQLSVL.

V usage is TRBV6-5 and J usage is TRBJ2-1; 9 bases align to TRBD2. CDR3 size: 16 residues. V lost 2 bases to trimming and J lost 5 bases; unmatched junction nucleotides: 7. Per the germline V gene, CDR1 is MNHEY and CDR2 is SVGAGI. DNA for the CDR3: TGTGCCAGCAGTTACGTGTCTAGCGGGACAAACAATGAGCAGTTCTTC. Its protein product is CASSYVSSGTNNEQFF.